This T cell receptor beta chain is drawn from a study of blood T cell repertoires in COVID-19. Study-level information: Acute-phase and convalescent COVID-19 samples originated in the United States, Italy and Spain. T cells, B-cell-depleted T cells, or PBMCs provided the cDNA or gDNA that served as material.

The assay was immunoSEQ multiplex PCR, and TCRdb's table has in-frame clones only and misses some. The sample has 95,000 to 110,000 clones; about nine tenths are singletons. The material sequenced was peripheral blood. This sequence originates from a middle-aged man with acute or convalescent COVID-19.

DNA of the CDR3: TGCGCCAGCAGATATACAGGGGGGGGGACCCAGTACTTC. As protein: CASRYTGGGTQYF. This chain joins TRBV5-1 and TRBJ2-5, with D maybe TRBD1 (8 bases). The CDR3 sequence is 13 residues long. V was trimmed by 5 bases and J by 7 bases, leaving 15 bases between them. The germline CDR1 and CDR2 sequences are SGHRS and YFSETQ. Full variable domain (outside the CDR3, taken from reference TRBV5-1 and TRBJ2-5): KAGVTQTPRYLIKTRGQQVTLSCSPISGHRSVSWYQQTPGQGLQFLFEYFSETQRNKGNFPGRFSGRQFSNSRSEMNVSTLELGDSALYLCASRYTGGGTQYFGPGTRLLVL.